This T cell receptor beta chain was recovered during a study of T cell responses to AZD1222 COVID-19 vaccine. General study findings and limits: Regions left unmutated in variants are reportedly the target of nearly half of spike-specific TCRs. A rise in Spike-specific TCR breadth and depth followed two AZD1222 doses. There were mostly white British donors and more females than males, and clonal diversity was possibly underestimated.

Turning to this clone: The antigen is unknown.

Sequenced by immunoSEQ multiplex PCR; TCRdb stores in-frame clones only, minus some. The sample records roughly 100,000 clones, 91% being singletons. The CDR3 runs to 12 residues. The V end was cut by 8 bases, the J end by 0 bases, with 7 bases between. CDR1 is MNHEY and CDR2 is SVGAGI in the germline V gene. The receptor was isolated from an adult in good health. The sequencing here drew on peripheral blood, taken on day 0 of AZD1222 vaccination. The chain carries TRBV6-5 and TRBJ1-1; possible D gene TRBD1, 5 bases. In nucleotides, the CDR3 is TGTGCCAGCCAGGGCATGAACACTGAAGCTTTCTTT. Translated, it gives CASQGMNTEAFF.